These T cell receptor beta chains were read from a single sample in a study of breast tumors, draining lymph nodes, adjacent tissues. Each CDR3 protein gets one entry after TCRdb re-called the multiplex PCR reads with MiXCR. The sample yields about 130,000 distinct CDR3 sequences, 20% to 25% seen once. Sequencing was carried out using axillary lymph node tissue. These receptors were taken from a female donor with breast cancer. Some clones in this sample may be carry-over from other donors' samples. The CDR3 runs from the conserved cysteine through the conserved F or W. Each record gives: D gene, clone size, J gene, V gene, CDR3 DNA, CDR3 protein. The D gene is left open where the match is weak. For some rows the clone size is stated as once, few or many, or as a class when expanded; others skip it.

.,many,TRBJ2-3,TRBV7-9,TGTGCCAGCAGCTTAGTCTCGGGTGGGGCGAATACGCAGTATTTT,CASSLVSGGANTQYF
.,few,TRBJ1-5,TRBV2,TGTGCCAGCAGTGTGGGGCCGGAGGAGGGAGGGGGAACTCAGCCCCAGCATTTT,CASSVGPEEGGGTQPQHF
.,many,TRBJ1-4,TRBV10-3,TGTGCCATCAGTGAGTCCGGGGGAGGCGATGAAAAACTGTTTTTT,CAISESGGGDEKLFF
.,many,TRBJ2-3,TRBV5-4,TGTGCCAGCAGCCTCGGGCTAGGTATTGCAGATACGCAGTATTTT,CASSLGLGIADTQYF
.,many,TRBJ2-3,TRBV3-1,TGTGCCAGCAGCCAAGACCTCACAAAAGATACGCAGTATTTT,CASSQDLTKDTQYF
.,many,TRBJ2-3,TRBV4-2,TGTGCCAGCAGCCAAAGAGGCAGGGTGTCAGATACGCAGTATTTT,CASSQRGRVSDTQYF
.,many,TRBJ2-7,TRBV20-1,TGCAGTGCTATATCTCGGTCGAGAGGGACCGGCGACGAGCAGTACTTC,CSAISRSRGTGDEQYF
.,many,TRBJ2-5,TRBV20-1,TGCAGTGGGAGGGGGGAACAAGAGACCCAGTACTTC,CSGRGEQETQYF
.,.,TRBJ1-1,TRBV7-6,TGTGCCAGCAGCTCCGGAGGAAAGAACACTGAAGCTTTCTTT,CASSSGGKNTEAFF
TRBD1,many,TRBJ1-2,TRBV29-1,TGCAGCGTTGCCGAGGCTAGGGGGCTAAGCTATGGCTACACCTTC,CSVAEARGLSYGYTF